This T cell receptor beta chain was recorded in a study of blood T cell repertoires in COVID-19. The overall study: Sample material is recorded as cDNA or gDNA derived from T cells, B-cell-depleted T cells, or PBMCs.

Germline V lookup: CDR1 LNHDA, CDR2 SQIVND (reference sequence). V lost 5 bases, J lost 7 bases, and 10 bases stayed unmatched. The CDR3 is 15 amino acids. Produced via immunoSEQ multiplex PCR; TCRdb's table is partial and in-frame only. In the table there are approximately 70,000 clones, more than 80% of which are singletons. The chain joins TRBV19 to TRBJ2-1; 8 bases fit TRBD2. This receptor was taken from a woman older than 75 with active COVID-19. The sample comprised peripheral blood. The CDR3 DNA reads TGTGCCAGTAGTCTCTTAGCGGGACGTGGAAATGAGCAGTTCTTC. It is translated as CASSLLAGRGNEQFF.